This T cell receptor beta chain was recovered during a study of blood T cell repertoires in COVID-19. Turning to the study itself: T cells, B-cell-depleted T cells, or PBMCs supplied cDNA or gDNA.

The study drew participants aged about 18 to 90 years from approximately 23 US areas. Donors in Cohort 3 counted as recovered after two negative PCRs, clearance, or symptom resolution. Comments on this clone: One end of the junction fails to match germline, which may point to a read error.

Per germline, CDR1 MDHEN and CDR2 SYDVKM. This CDR3 is built from 10 residues. Some clones are missing from TCRdb's copy, which holds only in-frame ones; the method was immunoSEQ multiplex PCR. The sample holds about 330,000 clones, about nine tenths seen once. The sequencing sample was made of PBMCs or T cells enriched from blood (not recorded which). The source is a woman aged 18-29 years who had recovered from COVID-19. The genes are TRBV28 and TRBJ2-5; possible D gene TRBD1, 5 bases. The CDR3 region is CPRVQETQYF. CDR3 nucleotides: TGCCCCAGGGTCCAAGAGACCCAGTACTTC. The variable domain in full, completed from reference TRBV28 and TRBJ2-5, reads DVKVTQSSRYLVKRTGEKVFLECVQDMDHENMFWYRQDPGLGLRLIYFSYDVKMKEKGDIPEGYSVSREKKERFSLILESASTNQTSMYLCPRVQETQYFGPGTRLLVL.